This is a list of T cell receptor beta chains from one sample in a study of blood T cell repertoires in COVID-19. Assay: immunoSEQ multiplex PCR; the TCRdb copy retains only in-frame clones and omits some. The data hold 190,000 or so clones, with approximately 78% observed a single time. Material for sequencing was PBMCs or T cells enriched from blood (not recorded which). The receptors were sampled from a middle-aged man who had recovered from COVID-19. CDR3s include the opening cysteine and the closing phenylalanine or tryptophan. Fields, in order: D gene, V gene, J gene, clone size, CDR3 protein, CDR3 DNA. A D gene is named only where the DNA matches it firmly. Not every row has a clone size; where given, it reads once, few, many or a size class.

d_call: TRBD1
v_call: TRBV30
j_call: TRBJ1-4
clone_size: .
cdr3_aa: CAWSRDRLINGLFF
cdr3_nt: TGTGCCTGGAGCCGGGACAGGTTGATCAATGGACTGTTTTTT

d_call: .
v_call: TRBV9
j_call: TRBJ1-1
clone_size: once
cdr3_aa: CASSGQNTEAFF
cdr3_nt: TGTGCCAGCAGCGGGCAGAACACTGAAGCTTTCTTT

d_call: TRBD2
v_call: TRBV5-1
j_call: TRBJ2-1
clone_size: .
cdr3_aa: CASSFHGGEGQFF
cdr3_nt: TGCGCCAGCAGCTTCCACGGGGGGGAAGGGCAGTTCTTC

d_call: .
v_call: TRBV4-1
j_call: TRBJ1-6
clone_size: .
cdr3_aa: CASSQRTAGGSPLHF
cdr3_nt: TGCGCCAGCAGCCAACGGACAGCGGGAGGGTCACCCCTCCACTTT

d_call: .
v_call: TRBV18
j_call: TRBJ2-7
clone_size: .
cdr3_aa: CASSPVLTYEQYF
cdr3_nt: TGTGCCAGCTCACCAGTCCTAACCTACGAGCAGTACTTC

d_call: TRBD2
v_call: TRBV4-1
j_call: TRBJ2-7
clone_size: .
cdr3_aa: CASSLRLAGDSYEQYF
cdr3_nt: TGCGCCAGCAGCCTACGACTAGCGGGAGATTCGTACGAGCAGTACTTC

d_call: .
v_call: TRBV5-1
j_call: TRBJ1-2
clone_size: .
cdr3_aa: CASRVDNYGYTF
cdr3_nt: TGCGCCTCCAGGGTCGATAACTATGGCTACACCTTC

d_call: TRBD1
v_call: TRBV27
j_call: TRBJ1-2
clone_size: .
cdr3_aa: CASSLSGGDRRNYGYTF
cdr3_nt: TGTGCCAGCAGTTTATCGGGTGGGGACAGGCGAAACTATGGCTACACCTTC

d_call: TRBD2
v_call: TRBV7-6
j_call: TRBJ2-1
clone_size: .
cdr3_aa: CASRRSGGGPYNEQFF
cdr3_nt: TGTGCCAGCAGACGGAGCGGGGGGGGGCCCTACAATGAGCAGTTCTTC

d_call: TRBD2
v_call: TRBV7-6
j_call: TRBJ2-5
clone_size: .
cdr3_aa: CASSLTSGGFKTQYF
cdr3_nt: TGTGCCAGCAGCTTGACTAGCGGGGGGTTTAAGACCCAGTACTTC

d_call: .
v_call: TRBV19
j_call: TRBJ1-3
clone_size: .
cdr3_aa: CASSIVWSSGNTIYF
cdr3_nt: TGTGCCAGTAGTATAGTTTGGAGCTCTGGAAACACCATATATTTT

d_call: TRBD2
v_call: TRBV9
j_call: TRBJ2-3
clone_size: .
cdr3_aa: CASSVAGGTADTQYF
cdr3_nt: TGTGCCAGCAGCGTAGCGGGAGGAACGGCGGATACGCAGTATTTT

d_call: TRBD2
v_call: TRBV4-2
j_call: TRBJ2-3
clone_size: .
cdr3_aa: CASSQDLRPSGGAARGTDTQYF
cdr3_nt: TGTGCCAGCAGCCAAGATTTACGTCCTAGCGGGGGGGCCGCCAGGGGCACAGATACGCAGTATTTT

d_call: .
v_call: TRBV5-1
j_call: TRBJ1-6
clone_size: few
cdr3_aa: CASSSGQTGGHNSPLHF
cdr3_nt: TGCGCCAGCAGCTCTGGGCAAACGGGGGGACATAATTCACCCCTCCACTTT

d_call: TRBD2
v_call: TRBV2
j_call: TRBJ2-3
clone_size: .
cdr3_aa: CASNGLAGGTDTQYF
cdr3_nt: TGTGCCAGCAACGGACTAGCGGGGGGGACAGATACGCAGTATTTT

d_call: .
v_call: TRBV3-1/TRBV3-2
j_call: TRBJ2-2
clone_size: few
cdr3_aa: CASSQDYFQSTGELFF
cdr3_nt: TGTGCCAGCAGCCAAGATTACTTTCAATCTACCGGGGAGCTGTTTTTT

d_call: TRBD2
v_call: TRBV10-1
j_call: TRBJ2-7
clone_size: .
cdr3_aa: CACPSDRGLAGGVYEQYF
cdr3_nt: TGCGCCTGCCCTTCCGACCGGGGTCTAGCGGGAGGGGTCTACGAGCAGTACTTC

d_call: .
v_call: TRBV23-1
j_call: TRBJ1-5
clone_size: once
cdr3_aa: CASSQSSNSNQPQHF
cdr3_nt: TGCGCCAGCAGTCAATCGAGCAATAGCAATCAGCCCCAGCATTTT

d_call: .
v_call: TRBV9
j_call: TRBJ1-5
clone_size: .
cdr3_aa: CASSGHEDSNQPQHF
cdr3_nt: TGTGCCAGCAGCGGGCACGAGGATAGCAATCAGCCCCAGCATTTT

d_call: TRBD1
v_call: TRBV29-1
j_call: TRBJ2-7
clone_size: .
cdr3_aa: CSVAGQGIHEQYF
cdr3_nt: TGCAGCGTAGCGGGACAGGGGATCCACGAGCAGTACTTC

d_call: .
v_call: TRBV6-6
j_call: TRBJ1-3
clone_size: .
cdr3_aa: CASRDSALGSGNTIYF
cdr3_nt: TGTGCCAGCAGGGACAGTGCCCTGGGATCTGGAAACACCATATATTTT

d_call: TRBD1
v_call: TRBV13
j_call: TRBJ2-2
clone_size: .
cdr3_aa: CASSLAGQGVTGELFF
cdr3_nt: TGTGCCAGCAGCTTAGCGGGACAGGGGGTCACCGGGGAGCTGTTTTTT

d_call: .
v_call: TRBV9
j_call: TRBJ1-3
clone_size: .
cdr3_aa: CASSVGPITGNTIYF
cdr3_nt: TGTGCCAGCAGCGTAGGGCCGATAACTGGAAACACCATATATTTT

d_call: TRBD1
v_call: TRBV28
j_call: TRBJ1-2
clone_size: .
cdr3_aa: CASSSGTGAHGYTF
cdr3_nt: TGTGCCAGCAGTTCCGGTACAGGGGCGCATGGCTACACCTTC

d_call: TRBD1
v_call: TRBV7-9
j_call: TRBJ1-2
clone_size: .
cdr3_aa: CASSLVSGTEYGYTF
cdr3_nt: TGTGCCAGCAGCCTAGTTTCCGGGACAGAGTATGGCTACACCTTC

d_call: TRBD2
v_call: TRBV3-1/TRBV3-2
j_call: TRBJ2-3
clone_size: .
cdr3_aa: CASSQISGGSLAQYF
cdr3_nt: TGTGCCAGCAGCCAAATCAGCGGGGGGTCGTTGGCGCAGTATTTT

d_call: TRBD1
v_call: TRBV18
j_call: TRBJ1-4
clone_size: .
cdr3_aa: CASSPGQGAYEKLFF
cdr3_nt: TGTGCCAGCTCACCAGGGCAGGGGGCGTATGAAAAACTGTTTTTT

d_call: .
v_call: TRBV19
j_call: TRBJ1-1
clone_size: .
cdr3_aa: CASSIGVAGTEAFF
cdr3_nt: TGTGCCAGTAGTATAGGAGTCGCGGGCACTGAAGCTTTCTTT

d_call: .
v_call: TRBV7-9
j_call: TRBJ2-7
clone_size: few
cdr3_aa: CASSFLQGLVANF
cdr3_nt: TGTGCCAGCAGCTTCTTACAGGGTTTGGTGGCAAACTTC

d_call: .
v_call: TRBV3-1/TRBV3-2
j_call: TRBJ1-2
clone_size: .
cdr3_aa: CASSQGLQPLEGYGYTF
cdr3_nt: TGTGCCAGCAGCCAAGGTCTCCAGCCTCTTGAGGGCTATGGCTACACCTTC

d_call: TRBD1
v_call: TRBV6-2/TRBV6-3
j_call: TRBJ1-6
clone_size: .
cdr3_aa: CASSYKGAGNSPLHF
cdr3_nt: TGTGCCAGCAGTTATAAGGGGGCGGGTAATTCACCCCTCCACTTT

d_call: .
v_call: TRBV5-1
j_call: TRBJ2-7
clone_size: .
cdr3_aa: CASRSGGPGYEQYF
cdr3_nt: TGCGCCAGCAGGTCAGGGGGGCCGGGCTACGAGCAGTACTTC

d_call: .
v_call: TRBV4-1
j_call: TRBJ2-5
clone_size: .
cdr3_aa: CASSQGREETQYF
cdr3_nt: TGCGCCAGCAGCCAAGGCAGGGAAGAGACCCAGTACTTC

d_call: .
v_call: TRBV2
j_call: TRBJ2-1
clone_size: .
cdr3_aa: CASSEAGATYNEQFF
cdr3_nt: TGTGCCAGCAGTGAGGCGGGGGCCACCTACAATGAGCAGTTCTTC

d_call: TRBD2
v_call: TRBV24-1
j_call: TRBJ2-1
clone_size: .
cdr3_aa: CATSQGLAGRNEQFF
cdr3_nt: TGTGCCACCAGTCAAGGACTAGCGGGTCGCAATGAGCAGTTCTTC

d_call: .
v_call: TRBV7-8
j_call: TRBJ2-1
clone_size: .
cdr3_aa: CASSYQTGYNEQFF
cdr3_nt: TGTGCCAGCAGCTACCAAACTGGTTACAATGAGCAGTTCTTC

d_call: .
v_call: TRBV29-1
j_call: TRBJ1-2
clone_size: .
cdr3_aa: CSVVYGNGYTF
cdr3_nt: TGCAGCGTTGTTTACGGGAACGGCTACACCTTC

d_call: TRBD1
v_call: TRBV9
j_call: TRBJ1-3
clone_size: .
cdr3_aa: CASSDPRGQGVTGNTIYF
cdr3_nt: TGTGCCAGCAGCGACCCCCGGGGACAGGGGGTTACTGGAAACACCATATATTTT

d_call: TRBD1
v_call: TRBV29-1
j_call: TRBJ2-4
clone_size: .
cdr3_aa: CSAGTVNIQYF
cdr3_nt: TGCAGCGCCGGGACAGTAAACATTCAGTACTTC

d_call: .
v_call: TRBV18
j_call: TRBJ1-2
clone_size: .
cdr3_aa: CASSPPDSSNYGYTF
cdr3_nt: TGTGCCAGCTCACCCCCGGACAGTTCTAACTATGGCTACACCTTC

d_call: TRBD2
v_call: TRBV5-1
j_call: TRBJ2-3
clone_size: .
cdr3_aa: CASMLLAGGGGDTQYF
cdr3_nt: TGCGCCAGCATGTTGCTAGCGGGTGGGGGAGGAGATACGCAGTATTTT

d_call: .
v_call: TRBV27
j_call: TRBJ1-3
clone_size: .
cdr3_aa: CASNCDSSGNTIYF
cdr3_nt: TGTGCCAGCAACTGCGACAGCTCTGGAAACACCATATATTTT

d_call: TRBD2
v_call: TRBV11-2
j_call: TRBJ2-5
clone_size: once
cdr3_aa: CASSLGLAGGLETQYF
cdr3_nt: TGTGCCAGCAGCTTAGGACTAGCGGGAGGGCTAGAGACCCAGTACTTC

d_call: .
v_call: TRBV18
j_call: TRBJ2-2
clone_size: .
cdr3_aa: CASSLDSVGAGELFF
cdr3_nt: TGTGCCAGCTCACTGGACAGTGTGGGGGCCGGGGAGCTGTTTTTT

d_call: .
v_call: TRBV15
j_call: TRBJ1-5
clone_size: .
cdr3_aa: CATSRDSVFRGQPQHF
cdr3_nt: TGTGCCACCAGCAGAGATTCCGTTTTTAGGGGCCAGCCCCAGCATTTT

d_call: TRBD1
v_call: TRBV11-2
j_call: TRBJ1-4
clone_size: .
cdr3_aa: CASSLRQGSFYAANEKLFF
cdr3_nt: TGTGCCAGCAGCCTGCGACAGGGTTCTTTTTATGCAGCTAATGAAAAACTGTTTTTT

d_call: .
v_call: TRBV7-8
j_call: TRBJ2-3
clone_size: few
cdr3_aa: CASSRLSDTQYF
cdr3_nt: TGTGCCAGCAGCAGACTTTCGGATACGCAGTATTTT

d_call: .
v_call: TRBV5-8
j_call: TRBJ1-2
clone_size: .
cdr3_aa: CASSLRMGASNYGYTF
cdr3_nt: TGTGCCAGCAGCTTGAGGATGGGCGCTTCTAACTATGGCTACACCTTC

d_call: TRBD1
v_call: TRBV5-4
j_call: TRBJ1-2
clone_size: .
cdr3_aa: CASSHGTAIYGYTF
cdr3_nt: TGTGCCAGCAGCCACGGGACAGCGATCTATGGCTACACCTTC

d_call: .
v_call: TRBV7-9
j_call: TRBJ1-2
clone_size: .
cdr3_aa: CASSPHGWAEGYGYTF
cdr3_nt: TGTGCCAGCAGCCCCCACGGATGGGCAGAAGGCTATGGCTACACCTTC

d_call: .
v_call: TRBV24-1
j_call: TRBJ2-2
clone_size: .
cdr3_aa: CATSDSTRRTGELFF
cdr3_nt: TGTGCCACCAGTGATTCCACAAGGAGGACCGGGGAGCTGTTTTTT

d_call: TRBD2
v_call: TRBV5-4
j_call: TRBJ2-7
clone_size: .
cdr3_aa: CASSSRLAGDYEQYF
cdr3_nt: TGTGCCAGCAGCTCGAGACTAGCGGGAGACTACGAGCAGTACTTC

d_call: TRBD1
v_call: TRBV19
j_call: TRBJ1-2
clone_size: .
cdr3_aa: CASLGRGTGERNGYTF
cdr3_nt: TGTGCCAGTCTCGGTAGGGGGACAGGGGAAAGGAATGGCTACACCTTC

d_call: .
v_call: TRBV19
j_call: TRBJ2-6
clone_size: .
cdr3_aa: CASSPPTSSGANVLTF
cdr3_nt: TGTGCCAGTAGCCCCCCTACGAGCTCTGGGGCCAACGTCCTGACTTTC

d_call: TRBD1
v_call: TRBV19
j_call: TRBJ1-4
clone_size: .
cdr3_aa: CASSLWTGEQEKLFF
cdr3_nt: TGTGCCAGTAGTCTTTGGACAGGGGAACAGGAAAAACTGTTTTTT

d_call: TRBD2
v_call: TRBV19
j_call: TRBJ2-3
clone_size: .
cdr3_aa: CASSSGGLTDTQYF
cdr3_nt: TGTGCCAGTAGTAGCGGGGGGTTAACAGATACGCAGTATTTT

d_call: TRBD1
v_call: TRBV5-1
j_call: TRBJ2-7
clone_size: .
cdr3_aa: CASSHEGQGDYEQYF
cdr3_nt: TGCGCCAGCAGCCATGAGGGACAGGGTGATTACGAGCAGTACTTC

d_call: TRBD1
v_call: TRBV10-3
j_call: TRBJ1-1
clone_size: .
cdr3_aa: CAIRGRTGGRGTEAFF
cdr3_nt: TGTGCCATCAGGGGACGGACAGGGGGTAGGGGCACTGAAGCTTTCTTT

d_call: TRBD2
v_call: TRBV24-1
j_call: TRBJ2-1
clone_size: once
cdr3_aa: CATSDKLAGLYNEQFF
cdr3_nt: TGTGCCACCAGTGATAAACTAGCGGGCCTATACAATGAGCAGTTCTTC

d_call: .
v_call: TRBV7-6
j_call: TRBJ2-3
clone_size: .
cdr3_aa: CASSFEGQRTDTQYF
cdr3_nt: TGTGCCAGCAGCTTCGAGGGCCAACGGACAGATACGCAGTATTTT